The sequence of this T cell receptor (beta chain) was determined in a study of blood T cell repertoires in COVID-19. Study-wide background: PBMCs, B-cell-depleted T cells, or T cells were the source of the cDNA or gDNA that made up the material.

Original handling: Nucleated cell counts were estimated from reference gene primer amplification. Using immunoSEQ multiplex PCR, the repertoire was profiled, and TCRdb retains in-frame clones only, with some absent. The D gene and trimming were derived from the DNA, and the V and J assignments and clone size from that table. This table holds some 97,000 clones, less than 95% found once. Per the germline V gene, CDR1 is KGHDR and CDR2 is SFDVKD. The V gene lost 5 bases and the J gene lost 5 bases, with 20 bases spanning the gap. CDR3 length: 16 amino acids. The chain joins TRBV24-1 to TRBJ2-5, with D possibly being TRBD1 (6 bases). The sample was peripheral blood. The TCR originated in a man aged 50 to 60 with acute or convalescent COVID-19. CDR3 bases: TGTGCCACCAGTGGACCCGGGACATTACGTCCGGAGACCCAGTACTTC. This sequence encodes CATSGPGTLRPETQYF.